This TCR beta chain was sequenced for a study of molecular identifiers for immune sequencing clone quantification. Across the whole study: Replicate experiments divided RNA from roughly 20,000 or 100,000 naive CD8 cells into five parts and sequenced four.

Sorting recovered naive CD8 T cells on a CD8+CD4-CCR7+CD45RA+ profile. The bulk TCR libraries were made with methods described before and with listed TCR primers. TCRdb used MiXCR to reprocess the PCR reads, holding one entry per CDR3 protein. The sample consists of approximately 550,000 distinct CDR3 sequences, around a fifth of them appearing once. General study points: In naive cells, clones above 20 RNA copies held under 1% of molecules, whereas in effector cells they held over 98%.

About this clonotype: Its matching antigen is unknown.

The germline V and J ends were trimmed by 2 bases and 8 bases, with 15 bases remaining between them. Germline CDR1 reads MDHEN; CDR2 reads SYDVKM. This CDR3 is built from 15 residues. Sequencing was performed on naive CD8+ T cells from blood, with Jurkat cell RNA spiked in. Subset indicated: FACS-sorted CD8+CD4-CCR7+CD45RA+ naive T cells. V usage is TRBV28 and J usage is TRBJ1-4, with D perhaps matching TRBD1 (5 bases). The TCR was taken from a human donor in good health. Some libraries in this study had Jurkat cell RNA spiked in. CDR3 in amino acids: CASSLPQSGREKLFF. The CDR3 bases are TGTGCCAGCAGTTTACCCCAGTCAGGGCGAGAAAAACTGTTTTTT.